One sample yielded the 28 T cell receptor beta chains listed below, sequenced in a study of T-cell reconstitution after alpha-beta-depleted transplantation in children. Preparation of the TCRbeta library was carried out with unique molecular identifiers. TCRdb redid the calling of the PCR reads with MiXCR, one entry per CDR3 protein. The table includes fewer than 750,000 distinct CDR3 sequences, about 23% detected once. Sequences were derived from PBMCs, mostly from graft donor cells, sampled 360 days after TCRalphabeta/CD19-depleted stem cell transplant. The receptors originated from a boy less than two years old who had a stem cell transplant for acute myeloid leukemia, so the T cells may come from the graft donor.

This clonotype was recorded at least ten times. This chain links TRBV18 with TRBJ1-1; 9 bases are shared with TRBD1. The CDR3 runs to 15 residues. Trimming at V came to 2 bases and at J to 0 bases, leaving 1 base not matched to a gene. Germline CDR1 reads KGHSH; CDR2 reads LQKENI. As DNA, the CDR3 is TGTGCCAGCTCACCAGGACAGGGGATGAACACTGAAGCTTTCTTT. Its translation is CASSPGQGMNTEAFF.

Many counts were recorded for this clonotype. V is TRBV12-3 or TRBV12-4 and J is TRBJ1-1; 7 nucleotides match TRBD1. The V gene end was trimmed by 3 bases and the J gene end by 0 bases; junction bases not matched to a gene: 4. The length of the CDR3 is 15 residues. The CDR3 reads CASSLRGLMNTEAFF. CDR3 sequence (DNA): TGTGCCAGCAGTTTGAGGGGGCTGATGAACACTGAAGCTTTCTTT.

This clonotype was observed many times. The J gene is TRBJ1-5, the V gene TRBV20-1; D is unclear. This CDR3 is built from 13 residues. Germline lookup yields CDR1 DFQATT and CDR2 SNEGSKA (reference sequence). With 3 bases removed from V and 4 bases from J, the gap between germline ends came to 10 bases. The CDR3 here is CSASVRANQPQHF. The CDR3 bases are TGCAGTGCTAGCGTACGCGCTAATCAGCCCCAGCATTTT.

The rearrangement links TRBV5-1 to TRBJ2-6; D is perhaps TRBD2 (5 bases). In germline, CDR1 is SGHRS, CDR2 YFSETQ. The CDR3 has 18 residues. V was shortened by 0 bases and J by 0 bases, with 13 bases between the two germline ends. As DNA, the CDR3 is TGCGCCAGCAGCTTGGTAAACGTAGAGGGCTCTGGGGCCAACGTCCTGACTTTC. Protein sequence: CASSLVNVEGSGANVLTF.

Only a few counts were recorded for this clonotype. This chain uses TRBV21-1 with TRBJ1-2. TRBV21-1 is a pseudogene. The CDR3 is 12 amino acids. The CDR3 nucleotides are TGTGCCAGCAGCAAATTGTGCTATGGCTACACCTTC. As protein: CASSKLCYGYTF.

There are many counts of this clonotype. This chain connects TRBV7-8 to TRBJ2-3, with 8 nucleotides matching TRBD1. V shed 1 base and J 1 base; nucleotides not matched to a gene: 4. This CDR3 spans 16 amino acids. Germline-derived CDR1 and CDR2 are SGHVS and FQNEAQ. The CDR3 protein is CASSLGAGQGTDTQYF. The CDR3 nucleotides read TGTGCCAGCAGCTTAGGGGCGGGACAGGGCACAGATACGCAGTATTTT.

This clonotype was picked up many times. This chain joins TRBV20-1 and TRBJ2-1; 8 nucleotides line up with TRBD2. V trimming: 3 bases; J trimming: 4 bases; junction bases outside the gene matches: 8. The CDR3 covers 15 residues. Germline V gene sequence: CDR1 DFQATT, CDR2 SNEGSKA (reference sequence). The CDR3 is CSASSHGGAYNEQFF. The CDR3 DNA reads TGCAGTGCTAGTAGCCACGGGGGGGCATACAATGAGCAGTTCTTC.

The V gene is TRBV28, the J gene TRBJ2-7; a possible D gene is TRBD1 (5 bases). Trimming cost V 2 bases and J 3 bases, with 14 bases left between them. This CDR3 comprises 15 residues. Germline CDR1 reads MDHEN; CDR2 reads SYDVKM. DNA of the CDR3: TGTGCCAGCAGTTTAGGCAGGGCTTCCCTCTACGAGCAGTACGTC. This codes for CASSLGRASLYEQYV.

This clonotype was picked up a small number of times. The genes are TRBV5-5 and TRBJ2-3; 8 bases are shared with TRBD2. The CDR3 extends over 17 amino acids. Unmatched junction bases numbered 16, after V lost 4 bases and J lost 6 bases. CDR1 and CDR2 from the germline V gene are SGHKS and YYEKEE (reference sequence). CDR3 amino acids: CASSGSAGGVPGDTQYF. CDR3 sequence (DNA): TGTGCCAGCAGCGGATCGGCGGGGGGCGTCCCGGGGGATACGCAGTATTTT.

The table lists this clonotype with a few counts. This chain links TRBV20-1 with TRBJ1-1; unclear D gene. V dropped 2 bases and J dropped 2 bases, with 9 bases sitting between them. CDR3 length: 13 residues. CDR1 and CDR2 from the germline V gene are DFQATT and SNEGSKA (reference sequence). The CDR3 is CSARQDRNTEAFF. The CDR3 DNA reads as TGCAGTGCTAGACAGGACCGTAACACTGAAGCTTTCTTT.

This clonotype has a count of ten or more. The V and J genes are TRBV20-1 and TRBJ1-2, with D perhaps TRBD1 (5 bases). The CDR3 totals 14 residues. CDR1 and CDR2 from the germline V gene are DFQATT and SNEGSKA (reference sequence). V was pared by 1 base and J by 6 bases, with 15 bases between. The CDR3 DNA sequence: TGCAGTGCTAGAGCGGGGCAGGGCCGGCATGGCTACACCTTC. Translation gives CSARAGQGRHGYTF.

The table lists this clonotype with many counts. This chain uses TRBV29-1 with TRBJ1-4, with 9 bases lining up with TRBD1. Unmatched junction bases numbered 8, after V lost 5 bases and J lost 7 bases. This CDR3 has 14 residues. Per the germline V gene, CDR1 is SQVTM and CDR2 is ANQGSEA. The CDR3 loop is CSVPDRGVPEKLFF. The CDR3 DNA sequence: TGCAGCGTTCCGGACAGGGGAGTTCCTGAAAAACTGTTTTTT.

The chain uses TRBV7-9 and TRBJ2-2, with 9 bases lining up with TRBD1. V was pared by 0 bases and J by 4 bases, with 6 bases of the junction left unmatched. The CDR3 loop spans 17 amino acids. From germline, CDR1 is SEHNR and CDR2 FQNEAQ (reference sequence). The CDR3: CASSLAGTGRVTGELFF. The CDR3 DNA reads TGTGCCAGCAGCTTAGCGGGGACAGGGCGCGTCACCGGGGAGCTGTTTTTT.

This clonotype was counted at least ten times. This chain joins TRBV5-6 and TRBJ1-2, with D possibly being TRBD1 (5 bases). Germline V gives CDR1 SGHDT, CDR2 YYEEEE. The V gene lost 6 bases and the J gene lost 3 bases, with 12 bases spanning the gap. This CDR3 is built from 13 residues. CDR3 amino acids: CASKRTGDYGYTF. In DNA form, the CDR3 reads TGTGCCAGCAAACGGACGGGGGACTATGGCTACACCTTC. The variable domain in full, with the rest retrieved from reference TRBV5-6 and TRBJ1-2, is DAGVTQSPTHLIKTRGQQVTLRCSPKSGHDTVSWYQQALGQGPQFIFQYYEEEERQRGNFPDRFSGHQFPNYSSELNVNALLLGDSALYLCASKRTGDYGYTFGSGTRLTVV.

This clonotype showed up just a few times. J is TRBJ2-7 and V is TRBV20-1; D is perhaps TRBD1 (5 bases). The germline V and J ends were trimmed by 0 bases and 2 bases, with 17 bases remaining between them. This CDR3 spans 16 amino acids. Looked up from germline, CDR1 is DFQATT and CDR2 is SNEGSKA (reference sequence). DNA for the CDR3: TGCAGTGCTAGAGATCCAGGACACGCGAACCCCTACGAGCAGTACTTC. Translated, it gives CSARDPGHANPYEQYF.

V and J are TRBV12-3 or TRBV12-4 and TRBJ2-1; 7 bases map to TRBD1. The CDR3 covers 15 residues. V was pared by 4 bases and J by 4 bases, with 7 bases of the junction left unmatched. Here the CDR3 reads CASSYEDRAYNEQFF. The CDR3 nucleotides are TGTGCCAGCAGTTACGAAGACAGGGCATACAATGAGCAGTTCTTC.

This clonotype occurred many times. The V gene is TRBV4-3, the J gene TRBJ1-1; maybe TRBD1 (5 bases). Germline CDR1 is LGHNA and CDR2 is YSLEER. The V end lost 6 bases, the J end lost 5 bases, and 7 bases lay between the germline ends. The CDR3 totals 11 residues. CDR3 coding DNA: TGCGCCAGCAGGGGGGGAACTGAAGCTTTCTTT. Amino acid sequence: CASRGGTEAFF.

The V call is TRBV6-1, the J call TRBJ1-6, with D possibly being TRBD1 (5 bases). V dropped 7 bases and J dropped 7 bases, with 14 bases sitting between them. The V gene's germline CDR1 is MNHNS and CDR2 SASEGT. There are 14 residues in the CDR3. In DNA form, the CDR3 reads TGTGCCAGCAAATTCAAGGGGTCCAATTCACCCCTCCACTTT. This codes for CASKFKGSNSPLHF.

This clonotype showed up many times. A junction boundary mismatches the germline segment, possibly from a read error. CDR3 sequence: CASSLVVQETQYF. DNA of the CDR3: TGTGCCAGCAGCTTAGTCGTTCAAGAGACCCAGTACTTC. The chain joins TRBV5-1 to TRBJ2-5; no reliable D call. Germline V CDR1 and CDR2: SGHRS, YFSETQ. The CDR3 runs to 13 residues. Complete variable domain (other parts from reference TRBV5-1 and TRBJ2-5): KAGVTQTPRYLIKTRGQQVTLSCSPISGHRSVSWYQQTPGQGLQFLFEYFSETQRNKGNFPGRFSGRQFSNSRSEMNVSTLELGDSALYLCASSLVVQETQYFGPGTRLLVL.

The chain has TRBV30 and TRBJ2-7; D perhaps matches TRBD1 (5 bases). In germline, CDR1 is GTSNPN, CDR2 SVGIG (reference sequence). Between the trimmed V and J ends, which lost 2 bases and 4 bases, there was a span of 12 bases. The CDR3 runs to 13 residues. CDR3 in amino acids: CAWSKGLSYEQYF. CDR3 in DNA: TGTGCCTGGAGTAAGGGGTTGAGTTACGAGCAGTACTTC.

This clonotype was found many times. The chain has TRBV29-1 and TRBJ2-7, with no clear D. CDR1 SQVTM and CDR2 ANQGSEA come from the germline V gene. This CDR3 has 12 amino acids. V dropped 5 bases and J dropped 3 bases, with 11 bases sitting between them. The CDR3 sequence is CSVSESGYEQYF. CDR3 sequence (DNA): TGCAGCGTTTCGGAATCCGGCTACGAGCAGTACTTC.

This clonotype was recorded only once. This chain uses TRBV7-8 with TRBJ1-1; the D gene is possibly TRBD1 (6 bases). Trimming took off 1 base at V and 0 bases at J, with 12 bases between the two ends. Germline V gene data show CDR1 as SGHVS and CDR2 as FQNEAQ. CDR3 size: 16 residues. CDR3 residues: CASSLGGGLLNTEAFF. The CDR3 nucleotides are TGTGCCAGCAGCTTAGGGGGGGGCCTACTGAACACTGAAGCTTTCTTT.

The sample holds many counts of this clonotype. The chain is built from TRBV9 and TRBJ2-1; D is unclear. There are 13 residues in the CDR3. The V gene lost 0 bases and the J gene lost 9 bases, with 10 bases spanning the gap. CDR1 is SGDLS, CDR2 YYNGEE, per germline. The CDR3 DNA reads as TGTGCCAGCAGCGTAGACTGGGTCGGTGAGCAGTTCTTC. This encodes CASSVDWVGEQFF.

This clonotype has a single count. The chain combines TRBV7-8 with TRBJ2-7; D is ambiguous. With 3 bases removed from V and 2 bases from J, the gap between germline ends came to 11 bases. Looked up from germline, CDR1 is SGHVS and CDR2 is FQNEAQ. The CDR3 runs 14 residues. CDR3 sequence: CASSFGSPTYEQYV. The DNA of the CDR3 is TGTGCCAGCAGCTTTGGCAGTCCAACCTACGAGCAGTACGTC.

This clonotype showed up many times. The V gene is TRBV12-3 or TRBV12-4, the J gene TRBJ2-3; 7 bases map to TRBD1. Trimming took 6 bases from V and 4 from J; bases not matched to a gene: 10. The CDR3 loop spans 15 amino acids. CDR3 sequence reads: CASSLSGGRADTQYF. CDR3 DNA: TGTGCCAGCAGCTTGTCAGGGGGAAGGGCAGATACGCAGTATTTT.

This clonotype has more than one count but fewer than ten. In nucleotides, the CDR3 is TGCAGCGTTGAAGACTCCTGGGACAGGGGGCGAACTGAAGCTTTCTTT. It is translated as CSVEDSWDRGRTEAFF. V is TRBV29-1 and J is TRBJ1-1; 12 nucleotides match TRBD1. CDR3 length: 16 amino acids. J was trimmed by 5 bases and V by 0 bases; bases with no gene match: 7. Germline V gene lookup returns CDR1 SQVTM and CDR2 ANQGSEA.

A few counts support this clonotype. The V gene is TRBV20-1, the J gene TRBJ2-1; 7 positions agree with TRBD2. Germline CDR1 reads DFQATT; CDR2 reads SNEGSKA (reference sequence). CDR3 length equals 17 residues. The ends lost 5 bases at V and 1 base at J; junction bases unmatched: 14. CDR3 amino acids: CSAAGPPGGGSYNEQFF. In nucleotides, the CDR3 is TGCAGTGCTGCCGGGCCCCCGGGGGGAGGTTCCTACAATGAGCAGTTCTTC.

J is TRBJ1-1 and V is TRBV4-3; 7 positions agree with TRBD1. This CDR3 has 19 residues. With 1 base clipped from V and 4 bases from J, the junction kept 18 bases outside the gene matches. Germline V gene data show CDR1 as LGHNA and CDR2 as YSLEER. As DNA, the CDR3 is TGCGCCAGCAGCCAAGTGTTCCGGCCTATCAGACAGGGCGGCACTGAAGCTTTCTTT. It translates to CASSQVFRPIRQGGTEAFF.